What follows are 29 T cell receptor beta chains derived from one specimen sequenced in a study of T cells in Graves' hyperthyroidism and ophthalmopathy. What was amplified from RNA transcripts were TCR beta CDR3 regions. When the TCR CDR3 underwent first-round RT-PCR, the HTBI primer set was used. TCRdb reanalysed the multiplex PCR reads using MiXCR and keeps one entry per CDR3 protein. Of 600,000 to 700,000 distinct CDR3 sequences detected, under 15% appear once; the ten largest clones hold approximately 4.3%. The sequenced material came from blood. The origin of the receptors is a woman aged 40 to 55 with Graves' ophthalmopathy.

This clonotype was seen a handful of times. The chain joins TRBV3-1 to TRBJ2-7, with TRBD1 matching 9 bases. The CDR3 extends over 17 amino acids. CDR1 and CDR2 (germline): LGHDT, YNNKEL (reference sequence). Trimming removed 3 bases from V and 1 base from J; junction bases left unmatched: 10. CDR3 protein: CASSQKVSGTGSYEQYF. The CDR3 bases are TGTGCCAGCAGCCAGAAAGTTTCCGGGACAGGGTCCTACGAGCAGTACTTC.

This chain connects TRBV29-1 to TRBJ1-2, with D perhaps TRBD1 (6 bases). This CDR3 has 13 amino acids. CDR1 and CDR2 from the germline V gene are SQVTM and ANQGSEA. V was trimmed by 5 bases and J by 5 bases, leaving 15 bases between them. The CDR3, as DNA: TGCAGCGTTTGGGCAGGGGATCGATATGGCTACACCTTC. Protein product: CSVWAGDRYGYTF.

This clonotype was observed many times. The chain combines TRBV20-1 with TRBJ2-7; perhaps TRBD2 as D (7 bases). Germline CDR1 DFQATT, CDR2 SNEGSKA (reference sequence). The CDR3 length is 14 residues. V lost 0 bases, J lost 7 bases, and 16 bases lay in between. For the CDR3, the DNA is TGCAGTGCTAGAGATAGGGGGGGAGCGAATGAGCAGTACTTC. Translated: CSARDRGGANEQYF.

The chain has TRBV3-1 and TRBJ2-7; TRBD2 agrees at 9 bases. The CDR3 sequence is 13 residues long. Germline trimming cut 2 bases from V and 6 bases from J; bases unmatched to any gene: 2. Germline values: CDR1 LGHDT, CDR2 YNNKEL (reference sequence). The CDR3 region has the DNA TGTGCCAGCAGCCAACTAGCGGGATTCGAGCAGTACTTC. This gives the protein CASSQLAGFEQYF.

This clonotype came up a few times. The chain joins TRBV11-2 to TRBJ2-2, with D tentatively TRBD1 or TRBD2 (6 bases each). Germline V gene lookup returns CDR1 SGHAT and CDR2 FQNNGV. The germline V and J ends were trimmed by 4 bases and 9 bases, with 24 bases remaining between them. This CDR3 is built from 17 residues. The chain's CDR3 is CASSYRRAGQKLRELFF. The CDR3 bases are TGTGCCAGCAGCTATCGTCGGGCGGGACAAAAATTGAGGGAGCTGTTTTTT.

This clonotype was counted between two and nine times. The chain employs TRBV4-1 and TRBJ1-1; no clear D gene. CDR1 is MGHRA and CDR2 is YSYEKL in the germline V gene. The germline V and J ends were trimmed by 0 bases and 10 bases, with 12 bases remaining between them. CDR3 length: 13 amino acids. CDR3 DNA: TGCGCCAGCAGCCAAGAGCTCCAGGTCGCAGCTTTCTTT. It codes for CASSQELQVAAFF.

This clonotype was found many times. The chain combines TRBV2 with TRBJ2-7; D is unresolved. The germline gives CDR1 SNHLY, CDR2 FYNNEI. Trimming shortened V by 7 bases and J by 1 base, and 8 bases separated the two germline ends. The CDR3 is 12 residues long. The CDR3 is CASTVDSYEQYF. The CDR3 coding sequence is TGTGCCAGCACGGTGGATTCCTACGAGCAGTACTTC.

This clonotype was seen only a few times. CDR3 in DNA: TGTGCCTGGAGTAGTGGATTGGTGAACACCGGGGAGCTGTTTTTT. Protein product: CAWSSGLVNTGELFF. The chain combines TRBV30 with TRBJ2-2; D gene ambiguous. The V and J ends lost 2 bases and 1 base respectively, with 11 bases between them. CDR1 and CDR2 from the germline V gene are GTSNPN and SVGIG (reference sequence). CDR3 length equals 15 residues.

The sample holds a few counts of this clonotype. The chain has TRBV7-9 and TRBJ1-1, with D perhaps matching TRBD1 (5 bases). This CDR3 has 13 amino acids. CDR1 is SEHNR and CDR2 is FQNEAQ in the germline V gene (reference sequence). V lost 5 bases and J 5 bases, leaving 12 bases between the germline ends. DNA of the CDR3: TGTGCCAGCAGCCTTGACAGAATTACTGAAGCTTTCTTT. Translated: CASSLDRITEAFF.

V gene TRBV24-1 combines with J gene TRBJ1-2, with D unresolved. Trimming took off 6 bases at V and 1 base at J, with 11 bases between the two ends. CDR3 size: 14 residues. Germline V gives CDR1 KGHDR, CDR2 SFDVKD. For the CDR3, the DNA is TGTGCCACCAGTTCCGCAGAGCTTAACTATGGCTACACCTTC. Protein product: CATSSAELNYGYTF.

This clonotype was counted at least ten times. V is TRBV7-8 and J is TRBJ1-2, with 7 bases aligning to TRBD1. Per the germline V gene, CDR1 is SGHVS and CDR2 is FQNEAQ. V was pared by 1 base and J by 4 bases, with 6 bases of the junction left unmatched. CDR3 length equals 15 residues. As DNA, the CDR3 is TGTGCCAGCAGCTTAGAAGTAGGGGGCGGCTATGGCTACACCTTC. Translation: CASSLEVGGGYGYTF.

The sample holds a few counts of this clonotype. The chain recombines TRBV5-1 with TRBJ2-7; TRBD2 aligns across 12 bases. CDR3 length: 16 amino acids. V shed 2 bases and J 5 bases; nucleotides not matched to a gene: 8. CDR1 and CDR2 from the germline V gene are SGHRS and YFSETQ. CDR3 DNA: TGCGCCAGCAGCTTCGCGACTAGCGGGAGTTATAACGAGCAGTACTTC. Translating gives CASSFATSGSYNEQYF. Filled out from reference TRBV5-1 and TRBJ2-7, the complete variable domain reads KAGVTQTPRYLIKTRGQQVTLSCSPISGHRSVSWYQQTPGQGLQFLFEYFSETQRNKGNFPGRFSGRQFSNSRSEMNVSTLELGDSALYLCASSFATSGSYNEQYFGPGTRLTVT.

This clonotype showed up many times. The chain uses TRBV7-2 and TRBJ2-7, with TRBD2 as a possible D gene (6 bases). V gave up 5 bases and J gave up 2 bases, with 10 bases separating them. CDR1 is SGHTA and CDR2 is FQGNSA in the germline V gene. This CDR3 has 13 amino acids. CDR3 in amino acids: CASSTRLAYEQYF. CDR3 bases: TGTGCCAGCAGCACCCGACTAGCCTACGAGCAGTACTTC.

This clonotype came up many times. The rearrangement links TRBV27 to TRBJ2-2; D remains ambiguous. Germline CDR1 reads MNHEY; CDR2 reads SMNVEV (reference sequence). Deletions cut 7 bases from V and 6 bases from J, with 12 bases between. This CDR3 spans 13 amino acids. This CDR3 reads CASTPDPSGELFF. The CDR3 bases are TGTGCCAGCACCCCGGACCCATCCGGGGAGCTGTTTTTT.

The DNA for the CDR3 is TGTGCCAGCACCAAAACGGGGTACGAGCAGTACTTC. Translated: CASTKTGYEQYF. The chain recombines TRBV28 with TRBJ2-7; perhaps TRBD2 as D (5 bases). The CDR3 runs to 12 residues. CDR1 is MDHEN, CDR2 SYDVKM, per germline. V was clipped by 7 bases and J by 4 bases, with 11 bases between them.

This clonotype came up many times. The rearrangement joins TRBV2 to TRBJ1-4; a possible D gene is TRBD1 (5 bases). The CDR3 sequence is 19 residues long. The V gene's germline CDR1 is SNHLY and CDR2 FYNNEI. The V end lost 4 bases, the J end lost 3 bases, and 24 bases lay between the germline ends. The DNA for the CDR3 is TGTGCCAGCAGTGTCGAGGTCGGGACGCCCACCTCACCTAATGAAAAACTGTTTTTT. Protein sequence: CASSVEVGTPTSPNEKLFF. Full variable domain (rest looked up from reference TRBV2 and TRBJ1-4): EPEVTQTPSHQVTQMGQEVILRCVPISNHLYFYWYRQILGQKVEFLVSFYNNEISEKSEIFDDQFSVERPDGSNFTLKIRSTKLEDSAMYFCASSVEVGTPTSPNEKLFFGSGTQLSVL.

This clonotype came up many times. The DNA of the CDR3 is TGTGCCAGCAGTTACCTAGTGGGTCAGGCTTACGAGCAGTACTTC. Amino acids: CASSYLVGQAYEQYF. The V call is TRBV6-2 or TRBV6-3, the J call TRBJ2-7; no clear D gene. The CDR3 length is 15 residues. The ends were cut back, 2 bases at V and 4 bases at J, with 15 bases in the middle. In germline, CDR1 is MNHEY, CDR2 SVGEGT.

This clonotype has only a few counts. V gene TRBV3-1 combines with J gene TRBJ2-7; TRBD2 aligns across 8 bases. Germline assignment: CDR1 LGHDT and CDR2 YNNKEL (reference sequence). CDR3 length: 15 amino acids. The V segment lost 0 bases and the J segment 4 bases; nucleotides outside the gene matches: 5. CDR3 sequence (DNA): TGTGCCAGCAGCCAAGATGGAGCGGGGGTTTACGAGCAGTACTTC. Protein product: CASSQDGAGVYEQYF.

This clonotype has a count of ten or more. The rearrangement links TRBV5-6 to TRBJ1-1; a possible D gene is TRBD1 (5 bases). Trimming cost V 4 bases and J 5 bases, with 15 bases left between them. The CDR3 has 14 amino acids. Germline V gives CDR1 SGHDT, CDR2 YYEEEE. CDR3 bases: TGTGCCAGCAGCCTCGGGACCCGGGGAACTGAAGCTTTCTTT. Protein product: CASSLGTRGTEAFF.

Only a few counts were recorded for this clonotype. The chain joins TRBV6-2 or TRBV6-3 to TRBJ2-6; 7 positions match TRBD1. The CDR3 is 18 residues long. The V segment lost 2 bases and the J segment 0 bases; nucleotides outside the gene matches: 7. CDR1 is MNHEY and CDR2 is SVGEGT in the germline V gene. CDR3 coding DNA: TGTGCCAGCAGTTACGGGACAGAGCTTCACTCTGGGGCCAACGTCCTGACTTTC. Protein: CASSYGTELHSGANVLTF.

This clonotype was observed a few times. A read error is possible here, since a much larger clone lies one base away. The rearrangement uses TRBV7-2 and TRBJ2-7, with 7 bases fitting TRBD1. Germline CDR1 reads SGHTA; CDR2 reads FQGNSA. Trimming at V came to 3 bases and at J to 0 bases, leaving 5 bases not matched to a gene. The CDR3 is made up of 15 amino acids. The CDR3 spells CASSFDRDSSYEQYF. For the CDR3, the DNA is TGTGCCAGCAGCTTTGACCGGGACAGCTCCTACGAGCAGTACTTC.

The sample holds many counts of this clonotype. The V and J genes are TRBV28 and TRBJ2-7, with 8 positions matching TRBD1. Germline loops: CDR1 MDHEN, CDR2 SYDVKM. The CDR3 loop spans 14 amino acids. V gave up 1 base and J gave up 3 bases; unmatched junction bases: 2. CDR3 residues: CASSLSGGRYEQYF. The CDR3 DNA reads TGTGCCAGCAGTTTATCAGGGGGCCGCTACGAGCAGTACTTC.

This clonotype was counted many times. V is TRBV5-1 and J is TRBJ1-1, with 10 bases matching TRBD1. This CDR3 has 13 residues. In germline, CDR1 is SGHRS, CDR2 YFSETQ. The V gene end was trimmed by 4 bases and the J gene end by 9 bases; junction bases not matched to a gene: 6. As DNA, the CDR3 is TGCGCCAGCAGCATCGGGACAGGGGAGCAAGCTTTCTTT. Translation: CASSIGTGEQAFF. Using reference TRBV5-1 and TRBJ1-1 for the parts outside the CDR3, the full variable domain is KAGVTQTPRYLIKTRGQQVTLSCSPISGHRSVSWYQQTPGQGLQFLFEYFSETQRNKGNFPGRFSGRQFSNSRSEMNVSTLELGDSALYLCASSIGTGEQAFFGQGTRLTVV.

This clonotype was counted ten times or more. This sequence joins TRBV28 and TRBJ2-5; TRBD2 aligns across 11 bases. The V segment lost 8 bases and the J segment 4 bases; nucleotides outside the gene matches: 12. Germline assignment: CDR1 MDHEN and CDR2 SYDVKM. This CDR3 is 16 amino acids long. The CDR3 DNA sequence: TGTGCCAGCCTGGGACTAGCGGCCAAGAAGGCAGAGACCCAGTACTTC. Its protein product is CASLGLAAKKAETQYF. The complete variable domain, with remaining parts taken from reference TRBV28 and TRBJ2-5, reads DVKVTQSSRYLVKRTGEKVFLECVQDMDHENMFWYRQDPGLGLRLIYFSYDVKMKEKGDIPEGYSVSREKKERFSLILESASTNQTSMYLCASLGLAAKKAETQYFGPGTRLLVL.

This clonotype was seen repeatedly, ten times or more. The CDR3 DNA reads TGTGCCAGCAGTTACTCTGACGGTTGGACCGGGGAGCTGTTTTTT. As protein: CASSYSDGWTGELFF. The genes are TRBV6-5 and TRBJ2-2; no reliable D call. V lost 0 bases and J 5 bases, leaving 10 bases between the germline ends. This CDR3 contains 15 residues. The V gene's germline CDR1 is MNHEY and CDR2 SVGAGI.

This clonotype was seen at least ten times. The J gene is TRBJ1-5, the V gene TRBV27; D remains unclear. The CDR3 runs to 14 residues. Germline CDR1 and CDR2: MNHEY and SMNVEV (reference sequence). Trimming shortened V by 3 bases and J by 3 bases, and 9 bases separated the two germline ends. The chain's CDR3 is CASSLRRPNQPQHF. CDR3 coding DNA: TGTGCCAGCAGTTTGCGAAGGCCCAATCAGCCCCAGCATTTT.

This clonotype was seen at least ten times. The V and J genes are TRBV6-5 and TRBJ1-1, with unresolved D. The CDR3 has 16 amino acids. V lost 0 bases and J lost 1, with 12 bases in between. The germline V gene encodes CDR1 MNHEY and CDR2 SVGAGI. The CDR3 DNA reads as TGTGCCAGCAGTTACTCTAAAGGGCGGCCGAACACTGAAGCTTTCTTT. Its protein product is CASSYSKGRPNTEAFF.

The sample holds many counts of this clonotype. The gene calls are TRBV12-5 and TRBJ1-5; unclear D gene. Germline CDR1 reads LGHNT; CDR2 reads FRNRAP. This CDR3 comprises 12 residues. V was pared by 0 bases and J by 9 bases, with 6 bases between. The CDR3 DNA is TGTGCTAGTGGTTTGGTAATGCGGCCCCAGCATTTT. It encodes CASGLVMRPQHF.

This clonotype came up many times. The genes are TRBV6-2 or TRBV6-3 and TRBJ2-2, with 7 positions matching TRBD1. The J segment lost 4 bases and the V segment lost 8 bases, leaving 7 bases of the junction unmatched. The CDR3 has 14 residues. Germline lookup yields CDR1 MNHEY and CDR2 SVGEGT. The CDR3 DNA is TGTGCCAGCGCCGACAGGGTATCCACCGGGGAGCTGTTTTTT. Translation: CASADRVSTGELFF.